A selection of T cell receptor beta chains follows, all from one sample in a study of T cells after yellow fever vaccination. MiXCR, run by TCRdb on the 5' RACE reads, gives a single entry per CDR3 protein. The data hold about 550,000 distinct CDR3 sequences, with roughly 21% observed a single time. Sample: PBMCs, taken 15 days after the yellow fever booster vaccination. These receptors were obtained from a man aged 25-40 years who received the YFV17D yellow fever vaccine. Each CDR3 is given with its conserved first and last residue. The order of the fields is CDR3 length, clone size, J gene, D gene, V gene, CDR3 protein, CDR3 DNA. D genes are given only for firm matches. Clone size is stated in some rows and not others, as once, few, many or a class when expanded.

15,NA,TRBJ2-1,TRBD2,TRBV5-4,CASSLRLAGGEAQFF,TGTGCCAGCAGCTTGAGACTAGCGGGAGGGGAGGCGCAGTTCTTC
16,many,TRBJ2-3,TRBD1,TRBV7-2,CASSTPDRVTTDTQYF,TGTGCCAGCAGCACGCCGGACAGGGTTACGACAGATACGCAGTATTTT
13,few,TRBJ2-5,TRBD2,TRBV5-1,CASSLLAVETQYF,TGCGCCAGCAGCTTGCTAGCGGTTGAGACCCAGTACTTC
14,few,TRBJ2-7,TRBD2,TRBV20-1,CSAPTSGTSYEQYF,TGCAGTGCTCCTACTAGCGGGACCTCCTACGAGCAGTACTTC
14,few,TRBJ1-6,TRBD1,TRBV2,CASSEEDRGPPLHF,TGTGCCAGCAGTGAAGAGGACAGGGGACCACCCCTCCACTTT
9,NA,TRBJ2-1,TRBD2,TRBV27,CGGGGEQFF,TGTGGAGGCGGGGGTGAGCAGTTCTTC
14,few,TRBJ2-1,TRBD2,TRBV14,CASSRAGSGNEQFF,TGTGCCAGCAGCAGAGCGGGGTCCGGTAATGAGCAGTTCTTC
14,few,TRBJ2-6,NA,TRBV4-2,CASSPSSGANVLTF,TGTGCCAGCAGCCCCTCCTCTGGGGCCAACGTCCTGACTTTC
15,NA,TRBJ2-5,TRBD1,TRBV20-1,CSAGTGTGGSRTQYF,TGCAGTGCTGGAACCGGGACAGGGGGAAGCAGGACCCAGTACTTC
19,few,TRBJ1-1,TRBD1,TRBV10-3,CAISGTRGQGATMNTEAFF,TGTGCCATCAGTGGGACTAGGGGACAGGGGGCCACGATGAACACTGAAGCTTTCTTT
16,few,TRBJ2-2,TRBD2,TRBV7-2,CASSPASGRTPGELFF,TGTGCCAGCAGCCCCGCGAGCGGGAGGACTCCCGGGGAGCTGTTTTTT
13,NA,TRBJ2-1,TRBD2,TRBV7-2,CASSSAGDNEQFF,TGTGCCAGCAGCTCCGCGGGGGACAATGAGCAGTTCTTC
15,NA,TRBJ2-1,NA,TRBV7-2,CASSSQGLIYNEQFF,TGTGCCAGCAGCTCCCAGGGGCTGATCTACAATGAGCAGTTCTTC
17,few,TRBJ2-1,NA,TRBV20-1,CSARSSLGSRSYNEQFF,TGCAGTGCTAGATCGTCGCTCGGATCGCGCTCCTACAATGAGCAGTTCTTC
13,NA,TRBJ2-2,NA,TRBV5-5,CASSFGVIGELFF,TGTGCCAGCAGCTTTGGGGTCATCGGCGAGCTGTTTTTT
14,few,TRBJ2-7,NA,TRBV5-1,CASGRDGLFYEQYF,TGCGCCAGCGGACGGGACGGATTATTCTACGAGCAGTACTTC
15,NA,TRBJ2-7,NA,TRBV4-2,CASSQGGGPAYEQYF,TGTGCCAGCAGCCAAGGGGGAGGACCAGCCTACGAGCAGTACTTC
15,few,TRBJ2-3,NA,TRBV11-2,CASNLGWSSTDTQYF,TGTGCCAGCAACTTGGGTTGGTCTAGCACAGATACGCAGTATTTT
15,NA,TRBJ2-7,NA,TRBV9,CASSLSEGSFYEQYF,TGTGCCAGCAGCTTATCGGAGGGATCCTTCTACGAGCAGTACTTC
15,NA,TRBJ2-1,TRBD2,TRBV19,CASRHGAGGYNEQFF,TGTGCCAGTAGGCACGGTGCGGGAGGGTACAATGAGCAGTTCTTC
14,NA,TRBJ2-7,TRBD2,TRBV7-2,CASSPTSRNYEQYF,TGTGCCAGCAGCCCGACTAGCAGGAACTACGAGCAGTACTTC
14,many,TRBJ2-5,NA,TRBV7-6,CASSKGSSQETQYF,TGTGCCAGCAGCAAAGGGTCGAGCCAAGAGACCCAGTACTTC
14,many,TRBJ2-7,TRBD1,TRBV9,CASSVGTGLYEQYF,TGTGCCAGCAGCGTCGGGACAGGGCTCTACGAGCAGTACTTC
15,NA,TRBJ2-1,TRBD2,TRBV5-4,CASTPPGLASNEQFF,TGTGCCAGCACCCCCCCGGGACTAGCGTCCAATGAGCAGTTCTTC
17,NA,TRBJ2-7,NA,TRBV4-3,CASSRVPGLSFLDEQYF,TGCGCCAGCAGCCGGGTACCGGGCCTTAGTTTTTTGGACGAGCAGTACTTC
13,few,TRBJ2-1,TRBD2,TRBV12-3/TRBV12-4,CASSALAGEQQFF,TGTGCCAGCAGTGCCCTAGCGGGGGAGCAGCAGTTCTTC
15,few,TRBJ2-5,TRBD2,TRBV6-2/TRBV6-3,CASTTHTGTTETQYF,TGTGCCAGCACCACCCACACCGGGACTACAGAGACCCAGTACTTC
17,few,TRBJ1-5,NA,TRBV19,CASSIEGTANSNQPQHF,TGTGCCAGTAGTATAGAGGGGACCGCGAATAGCAATCAGCCCCAGCATTTT